A selection of T cell receptor beta chains follows, all from one sample in a study of PD-1 blockade in classical Hodgkin lymphoma. Sequencing used immunoSEQ multiplex PCR; TCRdb keeps in-frame clones, though not all of them. In the table there are more than 70,000 clones, around nine tenths of which are singletons. Material: peripheral blood mononuclear cells (PBMCs), obtained before the second cycle of nivolumab. The origin of the receptors is a human donor with classical Hodgkin lymphoma. CDR3s include the opening cysteine and the closing phenylalanine or tryptophan. The order of the fields is J gene, D gene, V gene, CDR3 DNA, CDR3 protein. D genes are given only for firm matches.

j_gene: TRBJ2-3
d_gene: -
v_gene: TRBV7-3
CDR3nt: TGTGCCAGCAGCTCCCCAGGGTGGGTATTATCTAGCACAGATACGCAGTATTTT
CDR3aa: CASSSPGWVLSSTDTQYF

j_gene: TRBJ2-2
d_gene: TRBD1
v_gene: TRBV5-5
CDR3nt: TGTGCCAGCAGCACTAGGGACAGGGTGATAGTCGGGGAGCTGTTTTTT
CDR3aa: CASSTRDRVIVGELFF

j_gene: TRBJ2-3
d_gene: TRBD2
v_gene: TRBV29-1
CDR3nt: TGCAGCCCCCGGCGGGGGGATACGCAGTATTTT
CDR3aa: CSPRRGDTQYF

j_gene: TRBJ2-2
d_gene: TRBD2
v_gene: TRBV10-3
CDR3nt: TGTGCCATCAGTGAGGTATGGTTTGCGGGAGGGGGAGGCACCGGGGAGCTGTTTTTT
CDR3aa: CAISEVWFAGGGGTGELFF

j_gene: TRBJ2-7
d_gene: TRBD1
v_gene: TRBV13
CDR3nt: TGTGCCAGCAGCTTAGAAGGACAGGGTTTCCACGAGCAGTACTTC
CDR3aa: CASSLEGQGFHEQYF

j_gene: TRBJ2-7
d_gene: TRBD2
v_gene: TRBV7-8
CDR3nt: TGTGCCAGCAGCTTAAGGGTGGTTAGCGGGAAGGCCTACGAGCAGTACTTC
CDR3aa: CASSLRVVSGKAYEQYF

j_gene: TRBJ2-5
d_gene: -
v_gene: TRBV6-5
CDR3nt: TGTGCCAGCAGCCCTATCATTCAAGAGACCCAGTACTTC
CDR3aa: CASSPIIQETQYF

j_gene: TRBJ2-1
d_gene: TRBD2
v_gene: TRBV19
CDR3nt: TGTGCCAGTAGTATGTTTGGCGGGAGTCGGGACAATGAGCAGTTCTTC
CDR3aa: CASSMFGGSRDNEQFF

j_gene: TRBJ2-7
d_gene: TRBD2
v_gene: TRBV5-1
CDR3nt: TGCGCCAGCAGCTTGACTAGCGGGGGAAACCCTTTCGAGCAGTACTTC
CDR3aa: CASSLTSGGNPFEQYF

j_gene: TRBJ1-4
d_gene: -
v_gene: TRBV30
CDR3nt: TGTGCCTGGACCGGGGGGGCCCCCGGGGGAAAACTGTTTTTT
CDR3aa: CAWTGGAPGGKLFF

j_gene: TRBJ1-5
d_gene: TRBD1
v_gene: TRBV19
CDR3nt: TGTGCCAGTAGTACGACAGGGGAAAATCAGCCCCAGCATTTT
CDR3aa: CASSTTGENQPQHF